A selection of T cell receptor beta chains follows, all from one sample in a study of graft-versus-host responses after intestinal transplantation. Profiling relied on immunoSEQ multiplex PCR, and the TCRdb table lists in-frame clones only, not all of them. The sample records 35,000 to 45,000 clones, approximately 94% being singletons. No antigen has been assigned to these receptors. This sample comprised unstimulated CD4+ T cells sorted from spleen or lymph node cells, obtained before transplant. All receptors come from a human donor who was the organ donor for an intestinal transplant. CDR3s include the opening cysteine and the closing phenylalanine or tryptophan. The D gene is left open where the match is weak. Size is omitted from some rows. Given values are once, few, many or a class for expanded clones.

TRBJ1-2,TRBV5-5,.,.,CASSLGPDGYTF,TGTGCCAGCAGCTTGGGGCCCGATGGCTACACCTTC
TRBJ1-3,TRBV7-9,.,.,CASSFGGADSGNTIYF,TGTGCCAGCAGCTTTGGGGGCGCGGACTCTGGAAACACCATATATTTT
TRBJ2-7,TRBV11-2,.,.,CASSPVGREQYF,TGTGCCAGCAGCCCCGTGGGGCGCGAGCAGTACTTC
TRBJ1-5,TRBV5-8,TRBD1,.,CASSLLGTGNQPQHF,TGTGCCAGCAGCCTCCTGGGGACAGGGAATCAGCCCCAGCATTTT
TRBJ1-1,TRBV5-8,TRBD1,.,CASSIYTGEEGEAFF,TGTGCCAGCAGCATATACACAGGGGAGGAGGGTGAAGCTTTCTTT
TRBJ1-6,TRBV5-1,TRBD1,.,CASSLGPDRGSLSYNSPLHF,TGCGCCAGCAGCTTGGGCCCGGACAGGGGCTCCCTGTCCTATAATTCACCCCTCCACTTT
TRBJ2-5,TRBV30,.,.,CAWSVSGRGETQYF,TGTGCCTGGAGTGTTTCGGGGCGAGGCGAGACCCAGTACTTC
TRBJ2-5,TRBV5-4,TRBD1,.,CASSLGPFDRGSGETQYF,TGTGCCAGCAGTTTGGGGCCGTTCGACAGGGGAAGTGGGGAGACCCAGTACTTC
TRBJ2-5,TRBV2,TRBD2,.,CASSELAEETQYF,TGTGCCAGCAGTGAACTAGCGGAAGAGACCCAGTACTTC
TRBJ1-3,TRBV15,.,.,CATSRDQGSGNTIYF,TGTGCCACCAGCAGAGATCAAGGCTCTGGAAACACCATATATTTT
TRBJ2-3,TRBV5-1,TRBD1,once,CASSSETGTEGTDTQYF,TGCGCCAGCAGCTCTGAGACAGGGACCGAGGGCACAGATACGCAGTATTTT
TRBJ2-2,TRBV4-3,TRBD2,.,CASSQDPPVQRGPQGELFF,TGCGCCAGCAGCCAAGACCCCCCCGTGCAGCGGGGGCCCCAGGGCGAGCTGTTTTTT
TRBJ1-5,TRBV5-6,TRBD1,.,CASSSGTGDYQPQHF,TGTGCCAGCAGCTCCGGGACAGGGGACTATCAGCCCCAGCATTTT
TRBJ2-3,TRBV6-1,.,.,CASSTSPSEDTQYF,TGTGCCAGTAGTACTAGCCCTTCTGAAGATACGCAGTATTTT
TRBJ1-5,TRBV4-3,.,.,CASSQGLNQPQHF,TGCGCCAGCAGCCAAGGCCTAAATCAGCCCCAGCATTTT
TRBJ1-1,TRBV30,.,.,CAWRAPGGNTEAFF,TGTGCCTGGAGGGCCCCGGGAGGGAACACTGAAGCTTTCTTT
TRBJ2-3,TRBV5-5,TRBD1,.,CASSFGTGTSTDTQYF,TGTGCCAGCAGCTTTGGGACAGGGACTAGCACAGATACGCAGTATTTT
TRBJ1-5,TRBV6-1,TRBD1,few,CASSEGRGGNQPQHF,TGTGCCAGCAGTGAAGGCAGGGGGGGCAATCAGCCCCAGCATTTT
TRBJ2-5,TRBV6-5,.,once,CASSYSRNWETQYF,TGTGCCAGCAGTTACTCCCGGAACTGGGAGACCCAGTACTTC
TRBJ2-5,TRBV14,.,.,CASSQDPRAGTQYF,TGTGCCAGCAGCCAAGATCCAAGAGCTGGGACCCAGTACTTC
TRBJ2-7,TRBV7-9,.,once,CASSFQGEQYF,TGTGCCAGCAGCTTCCAGGGCGAGCAGTACTTC
TRBJ2-7,TRBV19,.,once,CASSLTGTYEQYF,TGTGCCAGTAGCCTAACAGGGACCTACGAGCAGTACTTC
TRBJ1-1,TRBV6-5,.,once,CASSTGLGSEAFF,TGTGCCAGCAGTACAGGACTAGGGAGTGAAGCTTTCTTT
TRBJ2-6,TRBV2,.,.,CASSESGANVLTF,TGTGCCAGCAGTGAGAGTGGGGCCAACGTCCTGACTTTC
TRBJ1-6,TRBV7-2,TRBD1,.,CASSLGTDNSPLHF,TGTGCCAGCAGCTTGGGGACAGATAATTCACCCCTCCACTTT
TRBJ2-7,TRBV7-2,TRBD2,.,CASSKAGGTYEQYF,TGTGCCAGCAGCAAAGCGGGGGGGACCTACGAGCAGTACTTC
TRBJ1-2,TRBV7-9,TRBD1,.,CASSLPRQGGYTF,TGTGCCAGCAGCCTACCCCGACAGGGCGGCTACACCTTC